This T cell receptor beta chain was sequenced during a study of T cells in localized non-small cell lung cancer. Assay used: immunoSEQ multiplex PCR; TCRdb lists only in-frame clones, some missing. Among some 54,000 clones listed, 60% to 85% were seen once. This CDR3 has 13 amino acids. Germline V gives CDR1 GTSNPN, CDR2 SVGIG (reference sequence). V shed 3 bases and J shed 3 bases, with 8 bases lying between them. Sequences were derived from PBMCs, sampled before any cancer treatment. V and J are TRBV30 and TRBJ1-4, with D unclear. The receptor's source is a woman aged 40-69 years with stage II lung adenocarcinoma. This CDR3 is CAWRKKSNEKLFF. The CDR3 DNA follows: TGTGCCTGGAGAAAGAAGTCTAATGAAAAACTGTTTTTT.